Following are 24 T cell receptor beta chains from one sample sequenced in a study of T cell repertoires in cytomegalovirus infection. Using its own MiXCR run on the reads, TCRdb lists one record per CDR3 protein. This table has about 260,000 distinct CDR3 sequences, roughly 15% appearing once. Sample: PBMCs. The receptors were sampled from a human donor in good health (CMV status not recorded). Some clones in this sample may be carry-over from other donors' samples.

This sequence joins TRBV18 and TRBJ1-4; 10 bases agree with TRBD1. The germline gives CDR1 KGHSH, CDR2 LQKENI. The ends lost 3 bases at V and 7 bases at J; junction bases unmatched: 8. The CDR3 extends over 16 amino acids. CDR3: CASSPDRGRIGEKLFF. The DNA for the CDR3 is TGTGCCAGCTCACCCGACAGGGGGCGAATTGGTGAAAAACTGTTTTTT. The complete variable domain, with remaining parts taken from reference TRBV18 and TRBJ1-4, reads NAGVMQNPRHLVRRRGQEARLRCSPMKGHSHVYWYRQLPEEGLKFMVYLQKENIIDESGMPKERFSAEFPKEGPSILRIQQVVRGDSAAYFCASSPDRGRIGEKLFFGSGTQLSVL.

This chain links TRBV28 with TRBJ2-1, with 8 bases identical to TRBD1. With V trimmed by 6 bases and J by 5 bases, 12 bases remained unmatched. The CDR3 loop spans 16 amino acids. Per germline, CDR1 MDHEN and CDR2 SYDVKM. The CDR3 reads CASSRMDREQDNEQFF. CDR3 DNA: TGTGCCAGCAGCCGAATGGACAGGGAACAGGACAATGAGCAGTTCTTC.

This clonotype was recorded at least ten times. The genes are TRBV7-2 and TRBJ2-6; D gene uncertain. V was shortened by 1 base and J by 4 bases, with 8 bases between the two germline ends. Germline CDR1 is SGHTA and CDR2 is FQGNSA. The CDR3 length is 15 residues. Here the CDR3 reads CASSLVSLGANVLTF. Written as DNA, the CDR3 is TGTGCCAGCAGCTTAGTATCGCTCGGGGCCAACGTCCTGACTTTC.

The chain joins TRBV7-8 to TRBJ2-7; D is unclear. Trimming removed 1 base at V and 6 bases at J, with 16 bases between. This CDR3 is built from 15 residues. Per germline, CDR1 SGHVS and CDR2 FQNEAQ. CDR3 residues: CASSLVSVQVVEQYF. The CDR3 DNA sequence: TGTGCCAGCAGCTTAGTGTCCGTACAAGTCGTCGAGCAGTACTTC.

This clonotype was seen more than once but under ten times. This sequence joins TRBV5-6 and TRBJ2-3, with D unclear. The V gene lost 1 base and the J gene lost 8 bases, with 14 bases spanning the gap. CDR1 and CDR2 (germline): SGHDT, YYEEEE. There are 14 residues in the CDR3. The CDR3 DNA reads as TGTGCCAGCAGCTTGATAGAGACGCCGGGTACGCAGTATTTT. It yields the protein CASSLIETPGTQYF.

This clonotype was picked up many times. The CDR3 sequence: CASGPLAERGSYNEQFF. CDR3 nucleotide sequence: TGTGCTAGTGGCCCCTTAGCGGAGAGGGGCTCCTACAATGAGCAGTTCTTC. The chain joins TRBV12-5 to TRBJ2-1; TRBD2 might be the D (6 bases). The CDR3 runs to 17 residues. Per the germline V gene, CDR1 is LGHNT and CDR2 is FRNRAP. V lost 6 bases, J lost 0 bases, and 18 bases lay in between.

This clonotype has a count of ten or more. This chain links TRBV7-2 with TRBJ1-2; maybe TRBD1 (6 bases). V lost 4 bases and J 5 bases, leaving 14 bases between the germline ends. The CDR3 has 14 residues. Germline loops: CDR1 SGHTA, CDR2 FQGNSA. The CDR3 coding sequence is TGTGCCAGCAGCTCATCGACAGGCGGGTATGGCTACACCTTC. It encodes CASSSSTGGYGYTF. Using reference TRBV7-2 and TRBJ1-2 for the parts outside the CDR3, the full variable domain is GAGVSQSPSNKVTEKGKDVELRCDPISGHTALYWYRQSLGQGLEFLIYFQGNSAPDKSGLPSDRFSAERTGGSVSTLTIQRTQQEDSAVYLCASSSSTGGYGYTFGSGTRLTVV.

This chain joins TRBV28 and TRBJ2-7; D gene ambiguous. With 2 bases removed from V and 0 bases from J, the gap between germline ends came to 11 bases. CDR3 length: 15 amino acids. Germline lookup yields CDR1 MDHEN and CDR2 SYDVKM. CDR3 nucleotides: TGTGCCAGCAGTTTAGATGGCGCTAGCTCCTACGAGCAGTACTTC. This gives the protein CASSLDGASSYEQYF.

This clonotype was counted only a few times. The V and J genes are TRBV7-4 and TRBJ2-7, with 8 bases that match TRBD1. J gave up 4 bases and V 0 bases, and 5 bases lay outside the gene matches. This CDR3 has 15 residues. From germline, CDR1 is SGHVT and CDR2 SQSDAQ. The CDR3 coding sequence is TGTGCCAGCAGCTTAGCGTCGCAGGGGGCTTACGAGCAGTACTTC. Translating gives CASSLASQGAYEQYF.

This clonotype appeared a few times. The chain combines TRBV6-5 with TRBJ1-6; TRBD1 is a possible D gene (6 bases). Germline CDR1 reads MNHEY; CDR2 reads SVGAGI. V dropped 6 bases and J dropped 7 bases, with 13 bases sitting between them. The CDR3 length is 14 residues. The CDR3 DNA reads TGTGCCAGCAGACTACAGGGAGGCAATTCACCCCTCCACTTT. Protein product: CASRLQGGNSPLHF.

This clonotype appeared a few times. This rearrangement joins TRBV29-1 to TRBJ2-7, with TRBD1 as a possible D gene (5 bases). Trimming took 4 bases from V and 2 from J, leaving 12 bases between them. The CDR3 loop spans 13 amino acids. CDR1 and CDR2 from the germline V gene are SQVTM and ANQGSEA. This CDR3 is CSVGRTNTYEQYF. The CDR3 DNA sequence: TGCAGCGTTGGACGGACAAACACCTACGAGCAGTACTTC.

This clonotype was counted many times. V gene TRBV7-2 combines with J gene TRBJ2-2; a weak D match, TRBD1 (5 bases). V was trimmed by 2 bases and J by 7 bases, leaving 11 bases between them. The CDR3 has 14 amino acids. CDR1 and CDR2 (germline): SGHTA, FQGNSA. CDR3 sequence (DNA): TGTGCCAGCAGCTTAAGGGCAGGGTACGGGGAGCTGTTTTTT. It translates to CASSLRAGYGELFF. Looking up the rest from reference TRBV7-2 and TRBJ2-2 gives the full variable domain: GAGVSQSPSNKVTEKGKDVELRCDPISGHTALYWYRQSLGQGLEFLIYFQGNSAPDKSGLPSDRFSAERTGGSVSTLTIQRTQQEDSAVYLCASSLRAGYGELFFGEGSRLTVL.

This clonotype turned up a few times. The J gene is TRBJ2-3, the V gene TRBV2; 7 positions agree with TRBD2. The CDR3 has 15 amino acids. V trimming: 4 bases; J trimming: 2 bases; junction bases outside the gene matches: 6. Germline V lookup: CDR1 SNHLY, CDR2 FYNNEI. The CDR3: CASSGLAVYTDTQYF. The CDR3 region has the DNA TGTGCCAGCAGTGGGCTAGCGGTTTACACAGATACGCAGTATTTT.

This clonotype was counted ten times or more. The rearrangement links TRBV7-2 to TRBJ1-1, with unresolved D. CDR3 length: 14 amino acids. Trimming took off 3 bases at V and 7 bases at J, with 15 bases between the two ends. CDR1 is SGHTA and CDR2 is FQGNSA in the germline V gene. CDR3 sequence reads: CASSLGSPRGEAFF. CDR3 DNA sequence: TGTGCCAGCAGCTTGGGTTCCCCGCGGGGTGAAGCTTTCTTT.

This clonotype was found many times. The gene calls are TRBV7-9 and TRBJ2-5; TRBD2 agrees at 7 bases. With V trimmed by 5 bases and J by 0 bases, 30 bases remained unmatched. Germline V gene lookup returns CDR1 SEHNR and CDR2 FQNEAQ (reference sequence). The CDR3 contains 23 residues. The chain's CDR3 is CASSTATAEISGPGGSYQETQYF. The CDR3 coding sequence is TGTGCCAGCAGCACCGCAACGGCTGAAATCTCGGGCCCTGGCGGGAGCTACCAAGAGACCCAGTACTTC.

This clonotype has only a few counts. The J gene is TRBJ2-1, the V gene TRBV28; TRBD1 might be the D (6 bases). The CDR3 is 17 amino acids. The germline V and J ends were trimmed by 3 bases and 1 base, with 16 bases remaining between them. CDR1 and CDR2 (germline): MDHEN, SYDVKM. CDR3 loop: CASSFDQGFGSYNEQFF. The CDR3 nucleotides read TGTGCCAGCAGTTTTGATCAGGGGTTCGGGTCCTACAATGAGCAGTTCTTC.

V and J are TRBV10-3 and TRBJ1-5; 8 positions match TRBD1. The CDR3 is 14 residues long. Trimming at V came to 6 bases and at J to 4 bases, leaving 5 bases not matched to a gene. The V gene's germline CDR1 is ENHRY and CDR2 SYGVKD. CDR3 protein: CAIRSDRDNQPQHF. Written as DNA, the CDR3 is TGTGCCATCAGATCGGACAGGGATAATCAGCCCCAGCATTTT.

Concerning this clonotype: The junction departs from germline at one end; a sequencing error may be responsible. The rearrangement links TRBV20-1 to TRBJ2-3; D remains ambiguous. CDR1 is DFQATT, CDR2 SNEGSKA, per germline (reference sequence). This CDR3 comprises 12 residues. The CDR3 region has the DNA TGCAGTGCTAATAAACGCACAGATACGAAGTATTTT. Its protein is CSANKRTDTKYF.

V and J are TRBV28 and TRBJ2-3; 9 positions match TRBD1. From germline, CDR1 is MDHEN and CDR2 SYDVKM. V was clipped by 3 bases and J by 5 bases; unmatched bases: 6. The CDR3 extends over 15 amino acids. The CDR3: CASSFRGQGLDTQYF. For the CDR3, the DNA is TGTGCCAGCAGTTTTAGGGGACAGGGATTAGATACGCAGTATTTT.

Comments on this clonotype: Possible read error: a much larger clone is one base away. This chain links TRBV28 with TRBJ1-5; a weak D match, TRBD1 (5 bases). The CDR3 spans 15 residues. The V gene's germline CDR1 is MDHEN and CDR2 SYDVKM. The CDR3 nucleotides read TGTGCCAGCAGTTTACAAGGGGTATCCAATCAGCCCCAGCAGTTT. Its protein product is CASSLQGVSNQPQQF.

This clonotype was recorded many times. The V gene is TRBV7-2, the J gene TRBJ2-7; tentative D call: TRBD2 (5 bases). The CDR3 totals 14 residues. Germline V gives CDR1 SGHTA, CDR2 FQGNSA. The V gene lost 3 bases and the J gene lost 4 bases, with 13 bases spanning the gap. This CDR3 is CASSFGEAAYEQYF. DNA of the CDR3: TGTGCCAGCAGCTTCGGGGAAGCTGCGTACGAGCAGTACTTC.

The table lists this clonotype with a few counts. This sequence joins TRBV7-2 and TRBJ1-5, with D possibly TRBD1 on 6 matching bases. CDR1 and CDR2 from the germline V gene are SGHTA and FQGNSA. The V gene lost 1 base and the J gene lost 1 base, with 8 bases spanning the gap. This CDR3 contains 15 residues. In DNA form, the CDR3 reads TGTACCAGCAGCTTAGTTGGACAGAGCAATCAGCCCCAGCATTTT. This translates into CTSSLVGQSNQPQHF. Together with reference TRBV7-2 and TRBJ1-5, the CDR3 gives the full variable domain: GAGVSQSPSNKVTEKGKDVELRCDPISGHTALYWYRQSLGQGLEFLIYFQGNSAPDKSGLPSDRFSAERTGGSVSTLTIQRTQQEDSAVYLCTSSLVGQSNQPQHFGDGTRLSIL.

The V gene is TRBV7-9, the J gene TRBJ1-1; possible D gene TRBD1, 6 bases. V lost 2 bases and J lost 1, with 14 bases in between. In germline, CDR1 is SEHNR, CDR2 FQNEAQ (reference sequence). CDR3 length equals 16 residues. CDR3 DNA: TGTGCCAGCAGCTTAAGGGGGGGGGGAGCGAACACTGAAGCTTTCTTT. Amino acids: CASSLRGGGANTEAFF.

This clonotype appeared many times. The chain has TRBV2 and TRBJ1-1; D is unresolved. CDR1 is SNHLY, CDR2 FYNNEI, per germline. CDR3 length: 14 residues. Trimming pared 6 bases from V and 2 bases from J, leaving 13 bases between. As DNA, the CDR3 is TGTGCCAGCAGAGGGCCAACGGGAAACACTGAAGCTTTCTTT. Translation gives CASRGPTGNTEAFF.